The rows below give T cell receptor beta chains drawn from one sample of a study of response to subunit inactivated influenza vaccine. TCRdb redid the calling of the RT-PCR reads with MiXCR, one entry per CDR3 protein. The sample records hundreds of thousands of distinct CDR3 sequences, approximately 10% being singletons. The sample here was PBMCs from blood, taken on the day of vaccination. These receptors originate from a man aged 50-59 years who received an inactivated influenza vaccine. Each CDR3 is given without its conserved first and last residue. Each record gives: V gene, J gene, CDR3 protein.

v_gene: TRBV12-3/TRBV12-4
j_gene: TRBJ2-1
CDR3aa: ASSQPGLLYNEQF

v_gene: TRBV10-3
j_gene: TRBJ2-1
CDR3aa: AISGTARDYNEQF

v_gene: TRBV5-1
j_gene: TRBJ1-4
CDR3aa: ASSLGGLYEKLF

v_gene: TRBV20-1
j_gene: TRBJ2-7
CDR3aa: SARGPQGAYEQY

v_gene: TRBV23-1
j_gene: TRBJ2-7
CDR3aa: ASTVTESYEQY

v_gene: TRBV10-3
j_gene: TRBJ2-7
CDR3aa: AISVGAPGMY

v_gene: TRBV6-2/TRBV6-3
j_gene: TRBJ2-1
CDR3aa: ASSAWGSSYNEQF

v_gene: TRBV20-1
j_gene: TRBJ1-2
CDR3aa: SARGQVANYGYT

v_gene: TRBV7-2
j_gene: TRBJ2-7
CDR3aa: ASSLASGESYEQY

v_gene: TRBV11-2
j_gene: TRBJ2-5
CDR3aa: ASSTRTGLETQY

v_gene: TRBV6-5
j_gene: TRBJ2-7
CDR3aa: ASSYSYDLTYEQY

v_gene: TRBV5-5
j_gene: TRBJ1-5
CDR3aa: ASSNSTGGNQPQH

v_gene: TRBV5-1
j_gene: TRBJ2-1
CDR3aa: ASSLPRGQTSGRSSYNEQF

v_gene: TRBV5-1
j_gene: TRBJ2-1
CDR3aa: ASSLGQGHYNEQF

v_gene: TRBV6-1
j_gene: TRBJ1-2
CDR3aa: ASSGPGQDYGYT

v_gene: TRBV29-1
j_gene: TRBJ2-1
CDR3aa: SVTLGNEQF

v_gene: TRBV4-3
j_gene: TRBJ2-7
CDR3aa: ASSQGAGDRIYEQY

v_gene: TRBV29-1
j_gene: TRBJ2-3
CDR3aa: RARSTDTQY

v_gene: TRBV6-2/TRBV6-3
j_gene: TRBJ1-1
CDR3aa: ASSSPGQGGTEAF

v_gene: TRBV3-1
j_gene: TRBJ2-4
CDR3aa: ASSQGMVAGPLAKNIQY